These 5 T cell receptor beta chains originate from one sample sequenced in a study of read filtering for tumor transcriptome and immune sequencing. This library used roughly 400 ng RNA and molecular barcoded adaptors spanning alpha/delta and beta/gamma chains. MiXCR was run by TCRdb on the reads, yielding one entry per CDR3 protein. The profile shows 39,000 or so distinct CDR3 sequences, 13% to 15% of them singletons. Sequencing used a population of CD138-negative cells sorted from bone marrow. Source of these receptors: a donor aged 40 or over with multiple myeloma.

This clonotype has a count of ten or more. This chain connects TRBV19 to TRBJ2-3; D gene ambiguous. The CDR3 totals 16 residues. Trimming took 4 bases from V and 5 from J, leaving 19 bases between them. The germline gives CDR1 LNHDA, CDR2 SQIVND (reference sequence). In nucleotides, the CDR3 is TGTGCCAGTAGTACTCGAAGGGATGCTGGTGGAGATACGCAGTATTTT. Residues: CASSTRRDAGGDTQYF.

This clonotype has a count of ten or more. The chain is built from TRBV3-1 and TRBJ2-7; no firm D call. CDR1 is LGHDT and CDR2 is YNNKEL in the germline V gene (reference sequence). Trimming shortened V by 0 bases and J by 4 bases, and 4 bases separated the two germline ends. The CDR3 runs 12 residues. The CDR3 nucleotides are TGTGCCAGCAGCCAAGATGTTTACGAGCAGTACTTC. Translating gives CASSQDVYEQYF.

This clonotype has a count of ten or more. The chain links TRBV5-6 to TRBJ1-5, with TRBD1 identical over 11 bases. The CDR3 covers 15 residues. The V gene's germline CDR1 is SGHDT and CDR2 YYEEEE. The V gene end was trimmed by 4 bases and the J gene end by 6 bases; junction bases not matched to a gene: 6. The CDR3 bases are TGTGCCAGCAGCGTGGGACAGGGGGTTGGTCAGCCCCAGCATTTT. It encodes CASSVGQGVGQPQHF.

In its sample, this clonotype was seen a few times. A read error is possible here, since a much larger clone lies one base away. Here the CDR3 DNA reads TGTGCCAGCAGCCAAGAGATGATTAACACCGGGGAGCTGCTTTTT. Its translation is CASSQEMINTGELLF. V and J are TRBV3-1 and TRBJ2-2; possibly TRBD2 for D (5 bases). The CDR3 totals 15 residues. Germline CDR1 is LGHDT and CDR2 is YNNKEL (reference sequence).

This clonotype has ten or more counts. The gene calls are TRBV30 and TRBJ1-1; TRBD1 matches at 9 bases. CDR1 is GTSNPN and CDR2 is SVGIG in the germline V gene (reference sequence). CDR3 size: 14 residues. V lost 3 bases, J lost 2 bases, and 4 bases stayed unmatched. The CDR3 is CAWRAGQGNTEAFF. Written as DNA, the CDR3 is TGTGCCTGGAGGGCGGGACAGGGAAACACTGAAGCTTTCTTT.